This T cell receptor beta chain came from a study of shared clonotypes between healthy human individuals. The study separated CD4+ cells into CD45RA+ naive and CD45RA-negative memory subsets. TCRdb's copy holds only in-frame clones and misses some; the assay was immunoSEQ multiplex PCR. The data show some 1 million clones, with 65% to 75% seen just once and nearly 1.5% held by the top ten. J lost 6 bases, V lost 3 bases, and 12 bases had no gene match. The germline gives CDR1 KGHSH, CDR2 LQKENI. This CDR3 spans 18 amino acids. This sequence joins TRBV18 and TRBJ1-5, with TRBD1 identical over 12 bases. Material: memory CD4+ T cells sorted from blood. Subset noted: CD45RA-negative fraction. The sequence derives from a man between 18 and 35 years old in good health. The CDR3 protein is CASSPAVAGQGAGQPQHF. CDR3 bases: TGTGCCAGCTCACCCGCGGTCGCGGGACAGGGGGCAGGTCAGCCCCAGCATTTT.